This T cell receptor beta chain was recorded in a study of response to subunit inactivated influenza vaccine. Study conclusions and caveats: The authors put forward the suggestion that each seasonal influenza vaccination may bring in only a limited number of new T cells.

In its sample, this clonotype was seen a few times. What it binds is not known. This CDR3 has 14 residues. CDR1 and CDR2 (germline): LGHDT, YNNKEL (reference sequence). The V end lost 1 base, the J end lost 10 bases, and 11 bases lay between the germline ends. MiXCR, applied by TCRdb to the RT-PCR reads, yields one record per CDR3 protein. The sample carries about 500,000 distinct CDR3 sequences, about 15% recorded once. The chain combines TRBV3-1 with TRBJ1-6; tentatively, D is TRBD1 (5 bases). Sample: CD4+ T cells sorted from PBMCs, taken around 25 months after vaccination. This receptor was identified in a man between 45 and 75 years old who received an inactivated influenza vaccine. In nucleotides, the CDR3 is TGTGCCAGCAGCCAAGGGGGCTCTTCCTCACCCCTCCACTTT. Its translation is CASSQGGSSSPLHF.